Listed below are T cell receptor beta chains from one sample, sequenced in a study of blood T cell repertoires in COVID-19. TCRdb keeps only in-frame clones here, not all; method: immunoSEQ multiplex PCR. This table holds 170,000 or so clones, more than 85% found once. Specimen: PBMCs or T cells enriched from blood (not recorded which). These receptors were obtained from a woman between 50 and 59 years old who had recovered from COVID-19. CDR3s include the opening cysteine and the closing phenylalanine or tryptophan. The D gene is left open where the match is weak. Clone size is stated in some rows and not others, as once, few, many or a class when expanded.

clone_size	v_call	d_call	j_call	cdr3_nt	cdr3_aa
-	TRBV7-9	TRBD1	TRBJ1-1	TGTGCCAGCAGCTCGCAGGGGGATTTGGCTGAAGCTTTCTTT	CASSSQGDLAEAFF
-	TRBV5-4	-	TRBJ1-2	TGTGCCAGCAGCCCCGAGAGGCGAGGCTACACCTTC	CASSPERRGYTF
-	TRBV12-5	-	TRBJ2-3	TGTGCTAGTGCCCTGAGCGCACTCACAGATACGCAGTATTTT	CASALSALTDTQYF
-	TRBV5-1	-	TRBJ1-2	TGCGCCAGCAGCTTGGAAGGGGCGGGGACCTATGGCTACACCTTC	CASSLEGAGTYGYTF
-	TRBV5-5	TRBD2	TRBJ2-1	TGTGCCAGCAGCCGAGGACTAGAAGGGCTAGGGCTATACAATGAGCAGTTCTTC	CASSRGLEGLGLYNEQFF
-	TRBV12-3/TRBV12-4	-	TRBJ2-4	TGTGCCAGCAGCTACAGAGCCAAAAACATTCAGTACTTC	CASSYRAKNIQYF
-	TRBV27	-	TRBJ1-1	TGTGCCAGCAGTTTATCGAAGGGGCTCTACACTGAAGCTTTCTTT	CASSLSKGLYTEAFF
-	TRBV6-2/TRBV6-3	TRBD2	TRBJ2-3	TGTGCCAGCAGTTATAGGGGACTATCTAGCACAGATACGCAGTATTTT	CASSYRGLSSTDTQYF
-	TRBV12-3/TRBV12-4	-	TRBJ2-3	TGTGCCAGCAGTTTTAGCGGGACAGATACGGAGTATTTT	CASSFSGTDTEYF
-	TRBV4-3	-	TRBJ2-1	TGCGCCAGCAGCCAAGAACAGCTGAGCTCCTACAATGAGCAGTTCTTC	CASSQEQLSSYNEQFF
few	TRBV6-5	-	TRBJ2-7	TGTGCCAGCAGTCTCGGACTGACCTACGAGCAGTACTTC	CASSLGLTYEQYF
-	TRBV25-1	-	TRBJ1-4	TGTGCCAGCCTCGATCCTTTCCAGGGGAAACTGTTTTTT	CASLDPFQGKLFF
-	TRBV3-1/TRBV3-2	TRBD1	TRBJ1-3	TGTGCCAGCAAAGCCGGGACAGGGGGCTCAGGTGGAAACACCATATATTTT	CASKAGTGGSGGNTIYF
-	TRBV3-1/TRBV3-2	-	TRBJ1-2	TGTGCCAGCAGCCAAGTCGCGCGGGCGGGCTACACCTTC	CASSQVARAGYTF
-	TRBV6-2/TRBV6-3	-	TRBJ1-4	TGTGCCAGCAGTTACTCTGGGGGAGGCAATGAAAAACTGTTTTTT	CASSYSGGGNEKLFF
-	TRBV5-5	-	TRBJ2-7	TGTGCCAGCAGCTTCTGGGACAAAACCTACGAGCAGTACTTC	CASSFWDKTYEQYF
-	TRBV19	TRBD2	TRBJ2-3	TGTGCCAGTAGTACCAATCTAGCGGGTACAGATACGCAGTATTTT	CASSTNLAGTDTQYF
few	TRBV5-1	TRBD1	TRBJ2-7	TGCGCCAGCAGCTTGAGGGACAGGGGGCACGAGCAGTACTTC	CASSLRDRGHEQYF
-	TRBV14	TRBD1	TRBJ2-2	TGTGCCAGCAGCCAAGAATTGTGGGGACAGGGGGCCGCCGGGGAGCTGTTTTTT	CASSQELWGQGAAGELFF
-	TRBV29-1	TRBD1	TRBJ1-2	TGCAGCGTTGAAAAACACGGGACAGGGGGTAATAAGGGGTATGGCTACACCTTC	CSVEKHGTGGNKGYGYTF
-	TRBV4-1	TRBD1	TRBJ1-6	TGCGCCAGCAGCCAAGGGCGACAGGGCAATTCACCCCTCCACTTT	CASSQGRQGNSPLHF
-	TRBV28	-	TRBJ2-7	TGTGCCAGCAGTTCCCAGGGGACGTACGAGCAGTACTTC	CASSSQGTYEQYF
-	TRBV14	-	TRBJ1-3	TGTGCCAGCAGCCAGGCTGGGGGGGTTATCTCTGGAAACACCATATATTTT	CASSQAGGVISGNTIYF
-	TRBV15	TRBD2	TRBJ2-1	TGTGCCACCAGCAGAGGGACTAAAGCGGGAGGTGGCAATGAGCAGTTCTTC	CATSRGTKAGGGNEQFF
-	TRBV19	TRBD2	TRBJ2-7	TGTGCCAGTAGTATCCCCGGGACTAGCGGGAGAACGCGGTACTTC	CASSIPGTSGRTRYF
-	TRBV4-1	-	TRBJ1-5	TGCGCCAGCAGCCAAGAAAACAGACCAAATAGCAATCAGCCCCAGCATTTT	CASSQENRPNSNQPQHF
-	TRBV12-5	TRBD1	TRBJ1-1	TGTGCTAGTGGTTTGGCGACAGGGCTCACTGAAGCTTTCTTT	CASGLATGLTEAFF